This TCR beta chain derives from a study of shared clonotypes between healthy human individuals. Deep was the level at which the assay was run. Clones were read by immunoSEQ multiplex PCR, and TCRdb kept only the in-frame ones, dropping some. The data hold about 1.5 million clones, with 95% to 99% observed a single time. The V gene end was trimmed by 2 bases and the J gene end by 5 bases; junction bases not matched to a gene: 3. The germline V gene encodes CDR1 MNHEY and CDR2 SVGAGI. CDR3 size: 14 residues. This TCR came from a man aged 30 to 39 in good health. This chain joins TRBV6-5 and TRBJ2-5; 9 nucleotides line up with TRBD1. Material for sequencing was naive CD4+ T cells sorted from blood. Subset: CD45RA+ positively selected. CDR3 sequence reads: CASSYAGTGETQYF. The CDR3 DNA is TGTGCCAGCAGTTACGCCGGGACAGGGGAGACCCAGTACTTC.